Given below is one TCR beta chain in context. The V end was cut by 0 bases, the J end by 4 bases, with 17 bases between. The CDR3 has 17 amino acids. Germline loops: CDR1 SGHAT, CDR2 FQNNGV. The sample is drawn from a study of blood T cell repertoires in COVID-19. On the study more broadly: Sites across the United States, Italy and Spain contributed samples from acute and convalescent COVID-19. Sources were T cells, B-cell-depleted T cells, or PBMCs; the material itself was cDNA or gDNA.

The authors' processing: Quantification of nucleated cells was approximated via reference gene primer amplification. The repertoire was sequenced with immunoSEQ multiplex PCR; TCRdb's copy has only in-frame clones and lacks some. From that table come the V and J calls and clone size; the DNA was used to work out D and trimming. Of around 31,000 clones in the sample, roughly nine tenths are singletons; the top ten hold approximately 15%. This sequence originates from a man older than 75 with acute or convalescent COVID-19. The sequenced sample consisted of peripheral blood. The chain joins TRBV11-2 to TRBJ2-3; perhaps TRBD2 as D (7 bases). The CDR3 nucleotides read TGTGCCAGCAGCTTAGATTCGGCGGGGGCCGGTTCAGATACGCAGTATTTT. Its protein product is CASSLDSAGAGSDTQYF.